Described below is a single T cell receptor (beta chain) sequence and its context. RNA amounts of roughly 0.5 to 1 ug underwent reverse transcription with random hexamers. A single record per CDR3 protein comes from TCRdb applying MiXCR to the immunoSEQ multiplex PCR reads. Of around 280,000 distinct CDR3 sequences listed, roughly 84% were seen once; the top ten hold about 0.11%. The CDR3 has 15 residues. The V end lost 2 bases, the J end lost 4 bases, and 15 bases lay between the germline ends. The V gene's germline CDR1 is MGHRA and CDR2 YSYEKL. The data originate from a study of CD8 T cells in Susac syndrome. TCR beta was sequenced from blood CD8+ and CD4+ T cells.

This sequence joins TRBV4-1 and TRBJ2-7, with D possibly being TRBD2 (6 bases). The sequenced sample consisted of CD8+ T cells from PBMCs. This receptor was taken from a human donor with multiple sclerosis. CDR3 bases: TGCGCCAGCAGCCAAAACCGGGCGGGACGTTACGAGCAGTACTTC. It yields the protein CASSQNRAGRYEQYF.